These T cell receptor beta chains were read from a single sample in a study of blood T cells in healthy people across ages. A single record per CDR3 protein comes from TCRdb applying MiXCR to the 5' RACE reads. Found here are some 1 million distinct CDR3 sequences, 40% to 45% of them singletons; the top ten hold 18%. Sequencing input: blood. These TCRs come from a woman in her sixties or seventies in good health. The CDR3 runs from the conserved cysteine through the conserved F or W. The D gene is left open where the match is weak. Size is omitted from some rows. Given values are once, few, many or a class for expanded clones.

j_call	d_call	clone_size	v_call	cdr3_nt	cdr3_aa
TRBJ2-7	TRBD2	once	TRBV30	TGTGCCTGGAGTGGGGGGGGCTACGAGCAGTACTTC	CAWSGGGYEQYF
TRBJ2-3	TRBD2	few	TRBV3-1	TGTGCCAGCAGCCAAGAGAAGCTAGCGGGAGTGACAGATACGCAGTATTTT	CASSQEKLAGVTDTQYF
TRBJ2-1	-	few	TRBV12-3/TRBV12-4	TGTGCCAGCAGTTTAAGTTACGGGAGTGGAGGTGAGCAGTTCTTC	CASSLSYGSGGEQFF
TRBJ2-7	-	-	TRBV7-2	TGTGCCAGCAGCTTATACGGGGGACCTCTCGCCTACGAGCAGTACTTC	CASSLYGGPLAYEQYF
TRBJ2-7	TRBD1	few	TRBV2	TGTGCCAGCAGTGAGGGGGTGGACAGGTCCTACGAGCAGTACTTC	CASSEGVDRSYEQYF
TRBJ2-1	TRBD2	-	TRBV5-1	TGCGCCAGCAGCTTGGCGGCTAGCGGGTTGGTTAATGAGCAGTTCTTC	CASSLAASGLVNEQFF
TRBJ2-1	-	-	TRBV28	TGTGCCAGCAGTGTCTGGAGGACCGTTAGCTCCTACAATGAGCAGTTCTTC	CASSVWRTVSSYNEQFF
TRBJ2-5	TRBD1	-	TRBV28	TGTGCCAGCAGTTCTTATGGACAGGGGTCTTTAGAGACCCAGTACTTC	CASSSYGQGSLETQYF
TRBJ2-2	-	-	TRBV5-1	TGCGCCAGCAGCTTCACAGCGGTCACCGGGGAGCTGTTTTTT	CASSFTAVTGELFF
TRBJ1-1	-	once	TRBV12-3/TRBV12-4	TGTGCCAGCAGTTTTGGGGGGGCTTTAACTGAAGCTTTCTTT	CASSFGGALTEAFF
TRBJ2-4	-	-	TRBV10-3	TGTGCCATCAGTGATATTCTTCGGCCGAGGGGGGAAAACATTCAGTACTTC	CAISDILRPRGENIQYF
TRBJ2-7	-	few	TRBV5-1	TGCGCCAGCACCTCAAGGGGGGCAGGCACCTACGAGCAGTACTTC	CASTSRGAGTYEQYF
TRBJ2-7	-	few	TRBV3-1	TGTGCCAGCAGCCAGAGGGCCAGAATAGACTACGAGCAGTACTTC	CASSQRARIDYEQYF